Presented here are 27 T cell receptor beta chains from one specimen sequenced in a study of T cells in Graves' hyperthyroidism and ophthalmopathy. Regions amplified from RNA transcripts were the TCR beta CDR3 regions. The HTBI primer set drove a first-round RT-PCR of the TCR CDR3. One entry per CDR3 protein results from TCRdb running MiXCR on the multiplex PCR reads. Seen here are around 690,000 distinct CDR3 sequences, roughly 17% observed once, and the top ten hold about 14%. Specimen: blood. The source of these receptors is a man in his forties or fifties with Graves' hyperthyroidism.

This clonotype was found many times. The chain is built from TRBV7-9 and TRBJ1-1; D remains ambiguous. The CDR3 contains 16 residues. The V gene's germline CDR1 is SEHNR and CDR2 FQNEAQ (reference sequence). Trimming left V 4 bases short and J 6 bases short, with 21 bases between. In DNA, the CDR3 is TGTGCCAGCAGCTCCGACTTCAACACAGTAACCCCTGAAGCTTTCTTT. Its protein product is CASSSDFNTVTPEAFF.

V usage is TRBV11-3 and J usage is TRBJ2-5, with 11 bases lining up with TRBD2. V lost 5 bases to trimming and J lost 5 bases; unmatched junction nucleotides: 16. There are 18 residues in the CDR3. Germline V gene lookup returns CDR1 SGHNT and CDR2 YENEEA. The CDR3 DNA reads as TGTGCCAGCAGCACCGGACTAGCGGGCTCCACCGGCGGGGAGACCCAGTACTTC. It specifies CASSTGLAGSTGGETQYF.

The chain links TRBV20-1 to TRBJ2-7, with TRBD2 identical over 10 bases. Germline loops: CDR1 DFQATT, CDR2 SNEGSKA (reference sequence). The CDR3 covers 16 residues. The junction had 9 bases not matched to a gene; V was cut back by 4 bases and J by 0 bases. Written as DNA, the CDR3 is TGCAGTGCTATGACTAGCGGGCCTTTGAGCTCCTACGAGCAGTACTTC. Translated, it gives CSAMTSGPLSSYEQYF.

This clonotype has ten or more counts. The V gene is TRBV30, the J gene TRBJ2-5, with D possibly TRBD1 on 6 matching bases. CDR1 is GTSNPN, CDR2 SVGIG, per germline (reference sequence). The CDR3 is 13 residues long. V was shortened by 1 base and J by 5 bases, with 11 bases between the two germline ends. This CDR3 is CAWSEGRGETQYF. In DNA form, the CDR3 reads TGTGCCTGGAGTGAGGGCAGGGGCGAGACCCAGTACTTC.

The table lists this clonotype with many counts. The genes are TRBV24-1 and TRBJ2-2, with TRBD2 identical over 10 bases. The CDR3 contains 18 residues. The V gene end was trimmed by 4 bases and the J gene end by 3 bases; junction bases not matched to a gene: 10. Germline V gives CDR1 KGHDR, CDR2 SFDVKD. CDR3 nucleotides: TGTGCCACCAGTGACCGAGGGACTAGCGTTTTGGACACCGGGGAGCTGTTTTTT. Translating gives CATSDRGTSVLDTGELFF.

This clonotype was seen ten or more times. The V gene is TRBV12-3 or TRBV12-4, the J gene TRBJ2-2; TRBD1 aligns across 7 bases. The length of the CDR3 is 14 residues. Germline trimming cut 5 bases from V and 4 bases from J; bases unmatched to any gene: 4. CDR3 in amino acids: CASSEGQTTGELFF. CDR3 sequence (DNA): TGTGCCAGCAGTGAGGGACAGACCACCGGGGAGCTGTTTTTT.

This clonotype was counted ten times or more. The chain employs TRBV7-9 and TRBJ1-6; possible D gene TRBD1, 6 bases. CDR3 length: 15 amino acids. With 5 bases removed from V and 9 bases from J, the gap between germline ends came to 17 bases. Germline lookup yields CDR1 SEHNR and CDR2 FQNEAQ (reference sequence). The CDR3 spells CASSPMRDNSSPLHF. DNA of the CDR3: TGTGCCAGCAGCCCTATGCGGGACAATTCTTCACCCCTCCACTTT.

This clonotype was recorded at least ten times. This chain connects TRBV20-1 to TRBJ2-1, with 9 bases fitting TRBD2. The CDR3 has 15 residues. In germline, CDR1 is DFQATT, CDR2 SNEGSKA (reference sequence). The ends lost 2 bases at V and 4 bases at J; junction bases unmatched: 6. The CDR3 is CSARITSGPYNEQFF. CDR3 in DNA: TGCAGTGCTAGAATCACTAGCGGGCCTTACAATGAGCAGTTCTTC.

With regard to this clonotype: A much larger clone differs from this one at a single base, so this may be a read error. This sequence joins TRBV5-1 and TRBJ2-7; D is uncertain. Germline loops: CDR1 SGHRS, CDR2 YFSETQ. CDR3 size: 13 residues. CDR3 bases: TGCGCCAGCAGCTGGGCCGCTAACTACGAGCAGTGCTTC. Its protein is CASSWAANYEQCF.

This clonotype appeared once. The chain combines TRBV2 with TRBJ2-2; TRBD1 aligns across 7 bases. The CDR3 spans 18 residues. Germline V gene lookup returns CDR1 SNHLY and CDR2 FYNNEI. V shed 3 bases and J 8 bases; nucleotides not matched to a gene: 18. In DNA form, the CDR3 reads TGTGCCAGCAGTGATTTTACAGGGGTGGTGCTGGCTACTGGGGAGCTGTTTTTT. Its translation is CASSDFTGVVLATGELFF.

This clonotype was seen at least ten times. The chain employs TRBV6-1 and TRBJ2-1; 12 bases match TRBD2. J lost 7 bases, V lost 5 bases, and 9 bases had no gene match. Germline V gives CDR1 MNHNS, CDR2 SASEGT. The CDR3 totals 16 residues. The CDR3 loop is CASSSMTSGSSNEQFF. CDR3 bases: TGTGCCAGCAGTTCCATGACTAGCGGGAGCTCGAATGAGCAGTTCTTC.

This clonotype was detected many times. This chain uses TRBV12-3 or TRBV12-4 with TRBJ1-6; no clear D. The CDR3 has 14 residues. V lost 6 bases and J lost 8, with 14 bases in between. This chain's CDR3 is CASSQTQRYSPLHF. In nucleotides, the CDR3 is TGTGCCAGCAGCCAAACCCAGCGGTATTCACCCCTCCACTTT.

This clonotype was picked up a small number of times. This chain connects TRBV2 to TRBJ1-5; weak D call: TRBD1 (6 bases). From germline, CDR1 is SNHLY and CDR2 FYNNEI. Between the trimmed V and J ends, which lost 6 bases and 4 bases, there was a span of 16 bases. CDR3 length: 15 amino acids. The CDR3 nucleotides are TGTGCCAGCAGCTCGCAGACAGGAAAGAATCAGCCCCAGCATTTT. It translates to CASSSQTGKNQPQHF. The whole variable domain, filled in from reference TRBV2 and TRBJ1-5, reads EPEVTQTPSHQVTQMGQEVILRCVPISNHLYFYWYRQILGQKVEFLVSFYNNEISEKSEIFDDQFSVERPDGSNFTLKIRSTKLEDSAMYFCASSSQTGKNQPQHFGDGTRLSIL.

The V and J genes are TRBV6-1 and TRBJ2-4; 11 nucleotides line up with TRBD2. V trimming: 7 bases; J trimming: 6 bases; junction bases outside the gene matches: 8. The germline V gene has CDR1 MNHNS and CDR2 SASEGT. This CDR3 contains 15 residues. The CDR3 DNA is TGTGCCAGCAAACCTAGCGGGAGGATGGGAAACATTCAGTACTTC. It yields the protein CASKPSGRMGNIQYF.

The chain joins TRBV13 to TRBJ2-7; either TRBD1 or TRBD2 may fit D (5 bases each). Germline V CDR1 and CDR2: PRHDT, FYEKMQ (reference sequence). V dropped 5 bases and J dropped 0 bases, with 20 bases sitting between them. This CDR3 is built from 17 residues. The CDR3 spells CASSPGPWGESSYEQYF. CDR3 sequence (DNA): TGTGCCAGCAGCCCGGGACCTTGGGGAGAGAGCTCCTACGAGCAGTACTTC.

In regard to this clonotype: Just one base apart from a much larger clone, this may be a read error. The V gene is TRBV20-1, the J gene TRBJ2-1; D gene unclear. Per germline, CDR1 DFQATT and CDR2 SNEGSKA (reference sequence). V lost 6 bases to trimming and J lost 8 bases, with 20 bases between them. The CDR3 totals 14 residues. The CDR3 DNA sequence: TGCAGTGCCATCCGGTCTGGGCCGTACGATGAGCAGTTCTTC. Amino acids: CSAIRSGPYDEQFF.

This clonotype has at least ten counts. The V gene is TRBV7-9, the J gene TRBJ2-1; no clear D. This CDR3 region has 11 residues. Germline V gives CDR1 SEHNR, CDR2 FQNEAQ (reference sequence). V was shortened by 5 bases and J by 9 bases, with 8 bases between the two germline ends. The CDR3 loop is CASSPPPEQFF. The CDR3 DNA is TGTGCCAGCAGCCCCCCTCCTGAGCAGTTCTTC. The full variable domain, completed using reference TRBV7-9 and TRBJ2-1, is DTGVSQNPRHKITKRGQNVTFRCDPISEHNRLYWYRQTLGQGPEFLTYFQNEAQLEKSRLLSDRFSAERPKGSFSTLEIQRTEQGDSAMYLCASSPPPEQFFGPGTRLTVL.

This clonotype was seen a few times. This chain connects TRBV20-1 to TRBJ1-2; TRBD1 matches 7 bases. Germline V gene sequence: CDR1 DFQATT, CDR2 SNEGSKA (reference sequence). CDR3 length: 20 amino acids. V gave up 0 bases and J gave up 8 bases; unmatched junction bases: 27. CDR3 sequence: CSARDLAIENIDRDSLGYTF. The CDR3 coding sequence is TGCAGTGCTAGAGATTTGGCGATCGAAAATATAGACAGGGACTCCCTAGGCTACACCTTC.

J is TRBJ1-3 and V is TRBV10-3; D gene unclear. Germline lookup yields CDR1 ENHRY and CDR2 SYGVKD. Trimming removed 6 bases at V and 1 base at J, with 13 bases between. The length of the CDR3 is 15 residues. For the CDR3, the DNA is TGTGCCATCAGCGTCCTCCGGGGATCTGGAAACACCATATATTTT. Its protein product is CAISVLRGSGNTIYF.

This clonotype was picked up many times. The chain links TRBV27 to TRBJ1-2; TRBD1 matches at 9 bases. CDR3 length: 14 residues. J lost 5 bases, V lost 4 bases, and 5 bases had no gene match. CDR1 is MNHEY and CDR2 is SMNVEV in the germline V gene (reference sequence). The CDR3 here is CASSSSGTGYGYTF. For the CDR3, the DNA is TGTGCCAGCAGTTCTTCCGGGACAGGGTATGGCTACACCTTC.

This clonotype appeared a single time. The chain recombines TRBV19 with TRBJ2-1; 10 nucleotides agree with TRBD2. This CDR3 has 16 residues. The germline V gene has CDR1 LNHDA and CDR2 SQIVND (reference sequence). Losses at the gene ends were 4 bases for V and 2 bases for J; bases not matched to a gene: 5. In DNA form, the CDR3 reads TGTGCCAGTAGTAACGAGCGGGAGGGCCCCTACAATGAGCAGTTCTTC. Translation: CASSNEREGPYNEQFF.

This clonotype was detected many times. CDR3 in amino acids: CASSLNRRGRGAHEQFF. The CDR3 coding sequence is TGTGCCAGCAGCTTAAACCGTCGTGGGAGGGGGGCTCATGAGCAGTTCTTC. The rearrangement joins TRBV11-2 to TRBJ2-1; perhaps TRBD2 as D (7 bases). The V end was cut by 2 bases, the J end by 8 bases, with 22 bases between. Germline V gene lookup returns CDR1 SGHAT and CDR2 FQNNGV. The CDR3 is 17 amino acids.

This clonotype showed up just a few times. The chain employs TRBV7-9 and TRBJ1-2, with 8 bases that match TRBD1. Trimming cost V 8 bases and J 4 bases; bases outside gene matches: 9. Germline CDR1 SEHNR, CDR2 FQNEAQ (reference sequence). CDR3 length: 14 residues. The CDR3 sequence: CASGLGGTGYGYTF. CDR3 nucleotide sequence: TGTGCCAGCGGGTTAGGCGGGACAGGCTATGGCTACACCTTC.

This clonotype was found a few times. The junction does not match germline at one end; this may be a read error. The rearrangement uses TRBV10-1 and TRBJ2-3; D gene uncertain. The CDR3 sequence is 15 residues long. Germline V lookup: CDR1 WNHNN, CDR2 SYGVQD (reference sequence). CDR3 sequence reads: CASSDRTESTNTQYF. As DNA, the CDR3 is TGCGCCAGCAGTGATCGCACAGAGAGCACAAATACACAGTATTTT.

This clonotype has ten or more counts. This sequence joins TRBV28 and TRBJ2-3; no firm D call. Germline values: CDR1 MDHEN, CDR2 SYDVKM. This CDR3 comprises 12 residues. Trimming shortened V by 6 bases and J by 3 bases, and 7 bases separated the two germline ends. The CDR3 is CASRTTTDTQYF. The CDR3 DNA follows: TGTGCCAGCAGGACGACGACAGATACGCAGTATTTT.

Ten or more counts support this clonotype. The chain has TRBV6-6 and TRBJ2-1; 11 nucleotides match TRBD1. Per germline, CDR1 MNHNY and CDR2 SVGAGI (reference sequence). Trimming at V came to 3 bases and at J to 5 bases, leaving 6 bases not matched to a gene. This CDR3 spans 16 amino acids. CDR3 DNA: TGTGCCAGCAGTTATGGAAGGACAGGGGGCAACAATGAGCAGTTCTTC. Translating it yields CASSYGRTGGNNEQFF.

This clonotype appeared many times. The chain couples TRBV27 to TRBJ1-2, with a weak D call TRBD1 (6 bases). The CDR3 contains 15 residues. The ends were cut back, 4 bases at V and 7 bases at J, with 19 bases in the middle. The germline gives CDR1 MNHEY, CDR2 SMNVEV (reference sequence). For the CDR3, the DNA is TGTGCCAGCAGTTATCTACCCCCAGGGGCGATTGGCTACACCTTC. Protein: CASSYLPPGAIGYTF.